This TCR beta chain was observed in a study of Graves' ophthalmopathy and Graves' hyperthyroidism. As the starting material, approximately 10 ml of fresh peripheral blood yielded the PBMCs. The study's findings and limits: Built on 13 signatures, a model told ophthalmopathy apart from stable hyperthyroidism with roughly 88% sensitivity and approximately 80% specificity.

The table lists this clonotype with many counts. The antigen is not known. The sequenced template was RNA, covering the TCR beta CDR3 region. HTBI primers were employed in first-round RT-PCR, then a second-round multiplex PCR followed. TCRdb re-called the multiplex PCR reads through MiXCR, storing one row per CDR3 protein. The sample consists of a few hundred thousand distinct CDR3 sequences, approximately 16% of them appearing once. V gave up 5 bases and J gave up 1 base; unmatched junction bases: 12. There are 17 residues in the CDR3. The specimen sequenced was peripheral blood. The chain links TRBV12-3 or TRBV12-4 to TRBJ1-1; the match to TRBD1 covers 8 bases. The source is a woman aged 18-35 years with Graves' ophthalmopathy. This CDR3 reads CASSNLGQGAQNTEAFF. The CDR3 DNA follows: TGTGCCAGCAGTAATCTAGGACAGGGCGCTCAGAACACTGAAGCTTTCTTT.